These 5 T cell receptor beta chains came from one sample sequenced in a study of cytomegalovirus exposure and HLA in healthy donors. With 60 Vbeta and 13 Jbeta primers, the PCR was carried out. Produced via immunoSEQ multiplex PCR; TCRdb's table is partial and in-frame only. The sample lists roughly 180,000 clones, 76% occurring once. The sequenced sample was PBMCs. These receptors all stem from a woman aged 25 to 45 in good health and CMV-seropositive.

V gene TRBV4-1 combines with J gene TRBJ1-6; D call uncertain. Germline loops: CDR1 MGHRA, CDR2 YSYEKL. The CDR3 consists of 13 residues. V dropped 7 bases and J dropped 9 bases, with 13 bases sitting between them. The CDR3 region is CASNSLGASPLHF. DNA for the CDR3: TGCGCCAGCAACTCCCTAGGCGCTTCACCCCTCCACTTT.

Turning to this clone: The junction departs from germline at one end; a sequencing error may be responsible. Different DNA sequences within this sample yield the same CDR3. The chain uses TRBV9 and TRBJ1-4; D may be TRBD1 (5 bases). The V gene's germline CDR1 is SGDLS and CDR2 YYNGEE. The CDR3 contains 15 residues. CDR3 nucleotide sequence: TGTGCCAGCAGCGTAGGGTACGGGGGGGATGAAAAACTGTTCTTT. Translated: CASSVGYGGDEKLFF.

This chain links TRBV7-2 with TRBJ2-5, with a weak D call TRBD1 (6 bases). The V end was cut by 1 base, the J end by 4 bases, with 10 bases between. Looked up from germline, CDR1 is SGHTA and CDR2 is FQGNSA. The CDR3 sequence is 14 residues long. The CDR3 loop reads CASSLVTGRETQYF. The CDR3 nucleotides read TGTGCCAGCAGCTTAGTGACAGGCCGAGAGACCCAGTACTTC.

V and J are TRBV5-4 and TRBJ2-7; D gene ambiguous. Per germline, CDR1 SGHNT and CDR2 YYREEE (reference sequence). V shed 4 bases and J shed 0 bases, with 20 bases lying between them. The CDR3 length is 17 residues. The DNA for the CDR3 is TGTGCCAGCAGCCCTCTCGGGTCCAGATCAAGCTCCTACGAGCAGTACTTC. Protein product: CASSPLGSRSSSYEQYF.

The chain carries TRBV6-1 and TRBJ2-7; 9 bases line up with TRBD1. Germline CDR1 and CDR2: MNHNS and SASEGT. CDR3 length equals 13 residues. J gave up 5 bases and V 7 bases, and 6 bases lay outside the gene matches. The CDR3 nucleotides are TGTGCCAGCAACCCGGACAGGGGCAACGAGCAGTACTTC. Translation gives CASNPDRGNEQYF.